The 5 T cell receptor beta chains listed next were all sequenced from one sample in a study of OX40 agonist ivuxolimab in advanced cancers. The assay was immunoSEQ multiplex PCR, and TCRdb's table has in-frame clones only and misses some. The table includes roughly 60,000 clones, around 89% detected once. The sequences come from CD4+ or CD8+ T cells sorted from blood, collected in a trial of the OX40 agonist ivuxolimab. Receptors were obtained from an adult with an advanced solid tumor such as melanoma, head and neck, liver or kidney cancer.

The CDR3 DNA reads TGTGCCAGCAGTTTAGCAGCGAACACCGGGGAGCTGTTTTTT. It yields the protein CASSLAANTGELFF. The V and J genes are TRBV27 and TRBJ2-2; no reliable D call. Trimming took off 2 bases at V and 0 bases at J, with 4 bases between the two ends. The CDR3 covers 14 residues. Germline V CDR1 and CDR2: MNHEY, SMNVEV (reference sequence).

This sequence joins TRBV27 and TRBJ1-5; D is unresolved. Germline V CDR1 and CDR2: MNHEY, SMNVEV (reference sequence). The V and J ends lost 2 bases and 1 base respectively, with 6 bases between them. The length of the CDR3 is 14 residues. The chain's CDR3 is CASSLEGSNQPQHF. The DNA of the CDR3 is TGTGCCAGCAGTTTAGAAGGGAGCAATCAGCCCCAGCATTTT.

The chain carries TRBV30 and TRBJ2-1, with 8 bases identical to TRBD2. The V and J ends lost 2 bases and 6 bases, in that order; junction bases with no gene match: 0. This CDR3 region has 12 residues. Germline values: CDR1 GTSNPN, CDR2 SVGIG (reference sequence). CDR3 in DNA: TGTGCCTGGAGTAGCGGGAGCAATGAGCAGTTCTTC. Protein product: CAWSSGSNEQFF.

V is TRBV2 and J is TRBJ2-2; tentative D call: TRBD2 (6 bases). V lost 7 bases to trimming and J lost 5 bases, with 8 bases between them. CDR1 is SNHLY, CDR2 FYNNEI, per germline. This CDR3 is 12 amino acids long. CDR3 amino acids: CASTAGTGELFF. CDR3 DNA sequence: TGTGCCAGCACGGCGGGAACCGGGGAGCTGTTTTTT.

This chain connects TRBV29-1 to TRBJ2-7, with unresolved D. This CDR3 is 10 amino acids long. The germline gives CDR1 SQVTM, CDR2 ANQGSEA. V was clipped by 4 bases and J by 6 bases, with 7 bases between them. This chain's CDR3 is CSVVLGEQYF. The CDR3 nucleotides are TGCAGCGTTGTCTTGGGCGAGCAGTACTTC.